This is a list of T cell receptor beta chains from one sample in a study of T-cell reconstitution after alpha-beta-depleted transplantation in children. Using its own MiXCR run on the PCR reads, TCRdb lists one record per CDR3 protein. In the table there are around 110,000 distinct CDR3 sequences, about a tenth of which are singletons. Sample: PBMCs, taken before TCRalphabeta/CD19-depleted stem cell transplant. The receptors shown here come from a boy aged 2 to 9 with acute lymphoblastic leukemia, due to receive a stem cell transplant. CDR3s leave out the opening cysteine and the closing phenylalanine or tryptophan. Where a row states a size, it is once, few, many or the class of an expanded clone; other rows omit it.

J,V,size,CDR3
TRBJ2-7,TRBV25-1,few,ASTPAYEQY
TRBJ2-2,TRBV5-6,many,ASSAPGRGGWATGELF
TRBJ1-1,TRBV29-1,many,SVKQRGDTEAF
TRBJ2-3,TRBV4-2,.,ASSQDRTEADTQY
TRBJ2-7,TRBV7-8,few,ASSPRPAGGAYEQY
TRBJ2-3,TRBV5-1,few,ASRPWGATDTQY
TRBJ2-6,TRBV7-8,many,ASSLTGTRISGANVLT
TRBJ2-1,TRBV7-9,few,ASSSDRGHEQF
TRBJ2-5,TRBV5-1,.,ASSLGLADQETQY
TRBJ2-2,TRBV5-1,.,ASRPEGVYGELF
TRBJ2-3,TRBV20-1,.,SARDMASVSRTDTQY
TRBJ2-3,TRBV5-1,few,ASTPPEGVDTQY
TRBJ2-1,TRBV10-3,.,ATGTRYEQF
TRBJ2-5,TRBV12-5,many,ASGWDQETQY
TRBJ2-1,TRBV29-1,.,SVLGTSGPEDEQF
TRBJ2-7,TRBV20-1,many,SASGILLSYEQY
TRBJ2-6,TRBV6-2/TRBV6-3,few,ASRVTGANVLT
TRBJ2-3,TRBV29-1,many,SVEDPSVASTDTQY
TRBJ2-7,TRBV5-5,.,ASSSTSGENSYEQY
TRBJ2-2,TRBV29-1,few,SVEGGRSNTGELF
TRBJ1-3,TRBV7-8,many,ASSLGDRGNTIY
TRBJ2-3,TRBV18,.,ASSRAIAGGSDTQY